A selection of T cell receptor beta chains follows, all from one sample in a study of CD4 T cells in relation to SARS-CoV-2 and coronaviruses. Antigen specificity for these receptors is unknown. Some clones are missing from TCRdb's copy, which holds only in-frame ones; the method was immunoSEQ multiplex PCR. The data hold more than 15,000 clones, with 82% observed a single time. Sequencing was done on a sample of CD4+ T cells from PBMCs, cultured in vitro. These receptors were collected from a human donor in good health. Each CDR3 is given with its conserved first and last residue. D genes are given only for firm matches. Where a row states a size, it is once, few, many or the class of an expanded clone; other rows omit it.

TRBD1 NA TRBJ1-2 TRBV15 CATSRDRRQAHNF TGTGCCACCAGCAGGGACAGGCGCCAGGCCCACAACTTC
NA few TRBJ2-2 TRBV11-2 CASSTGTYTGELFF TGTGCCAGCAGCACCGGGACCTACACCGGGGAGCTGTTTTTT
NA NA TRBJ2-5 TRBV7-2 CASSLRGAAKTQYF TGTGCCAGCAGCTTACGGGGGGCCGCGAAGACCCAGTACTTC
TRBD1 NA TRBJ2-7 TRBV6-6 CASSYSTGDRQSEQYF TGTGCCAGCAGTTACTCAACAGGGGATCGGCAGAGCGAGCAGTACTTC
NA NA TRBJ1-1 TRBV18 CASSPVRDTEAFF TGTGCCAGCTCACCAGTCCGGGACACTGAAGCTTTCTTT
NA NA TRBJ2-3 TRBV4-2 CASSPAGVAAPSTQYF TGTGCCAGCAGCCCGGCTGGGGTGGCGGCCCCTAGTACGCAGTATTTT
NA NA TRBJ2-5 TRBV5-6 CASSLAGIGGETQYF TGTGCCAGCAGCCTAGCCGGTATTGGGGGAGAGACCCAGTACTTC
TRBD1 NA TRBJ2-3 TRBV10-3 CAISESLPGQGVPDTQYF TGTGCCATCAGTGAGTCGTTACCGGGACAGGGGGTCCCAGATACGCAGTATTTT
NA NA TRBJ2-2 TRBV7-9 CASSLLNTGELFF TGTGCCAGCAGCTTACTAAACACCGGGGAGCTGTTTTTT
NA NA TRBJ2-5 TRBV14 CASSQGDLRTQYF TGTGCCAGCAGCCAAGGTGACCTCCGAACCCAGTACTTC
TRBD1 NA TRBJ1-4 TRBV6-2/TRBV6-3 CASSSGGAGEKLFF TGTGCCAGCAGTTCAGGGGGCGCGGGTGAAAAACTGTTTTTT
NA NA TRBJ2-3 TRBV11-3 CASSLEGTTDTQYF TGTGCCAGCAGCTTAGAGGGGACCACAGATACGCAGTATTTT
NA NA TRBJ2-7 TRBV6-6 CASRTRDTLGQYF TGTGCCAGCAGGACCCGGGACACCCTAGGGCAGTACTTC
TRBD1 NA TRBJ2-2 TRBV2 CASSEFSGQGAGGELFF TGTGCCAGCAGTGAGTTTTCTGGGCAGGGGGCCGGCGGGGAGCTGTTTTTT
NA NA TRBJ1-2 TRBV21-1 CARGTGTGAPYGYTF TGTGCCAGAGGGACCGGGACAGGGGCCCCTTATGGCTACACCTTC
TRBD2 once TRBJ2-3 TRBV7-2 CASSLRLAGGPTDTQYF TGTGCCAGCAGCCTCAGACTAGCGGGGGGGCCCACAGATACGCAGTATTTT
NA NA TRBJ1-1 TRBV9 CASSSQWGSTEAFF TGTGCCAGCAGCTCCCAGTGGGGGTCCACTGAAGCTTTCTTT
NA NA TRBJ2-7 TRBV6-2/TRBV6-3 CASSYFGGHEQYF TGTGCCAGCAGTTACTTTGGCGGCCACGAGCAGTACTTC
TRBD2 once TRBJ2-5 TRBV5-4 CASTSRGGETQYF TGTGCCAGCACCTCCCGCGGGGGTGAGACCCAGTACTTC
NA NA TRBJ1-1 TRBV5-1 CASPSRGEDTEAFF TGCGCCAGCCCATCGAGGGGGGAGGACACTGAAGCTTTCTTT
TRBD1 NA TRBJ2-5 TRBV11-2 CASTPRFEGGFVLETQYF TGTGCCAGCACCCCAAGGTTTGAAGGGGGCTTTGTTTTGGAGACCCAGTACTTC
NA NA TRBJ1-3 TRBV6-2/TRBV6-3 CASSTPRLATGNTIYF TGTGCCAGCAGCACTCCTAGGCTGGCCACTGGAAACACCATATATTTT